Described below is a single T cell receptor (beta chain) sequence and its context. CDR3 length: 14 amino acids. The V gene's germline CDR1 is MNHEY and CDR2 SVGAGI. Unmatched junction bases numbered 7, after V lost 10 bases and J lost 4 bases. The sample is drawn from a study of T cells in tumors after PD-1 blockade. Sequenced by immunoSEQ multiplex PCR; TCRdb stores in-frame clones only, minus some. Among around 60,000 clones, about four fifths were seen once, and the ten largest hold around an eighth. The TCR was taken from a human donor with basal cell carcinoma. The specimen was PBMCs, collected before anti-PD-1 treatment. The gene calls are TRBV6-5 and TRBJ1-4, with 9 bases fitting TRBD1. The CDR3 DNA is TGTGCCACTAGGGGGACAGGGATTAATGAAAAACTGTTTTTT. Translation: CATRGTGINEKLFF.